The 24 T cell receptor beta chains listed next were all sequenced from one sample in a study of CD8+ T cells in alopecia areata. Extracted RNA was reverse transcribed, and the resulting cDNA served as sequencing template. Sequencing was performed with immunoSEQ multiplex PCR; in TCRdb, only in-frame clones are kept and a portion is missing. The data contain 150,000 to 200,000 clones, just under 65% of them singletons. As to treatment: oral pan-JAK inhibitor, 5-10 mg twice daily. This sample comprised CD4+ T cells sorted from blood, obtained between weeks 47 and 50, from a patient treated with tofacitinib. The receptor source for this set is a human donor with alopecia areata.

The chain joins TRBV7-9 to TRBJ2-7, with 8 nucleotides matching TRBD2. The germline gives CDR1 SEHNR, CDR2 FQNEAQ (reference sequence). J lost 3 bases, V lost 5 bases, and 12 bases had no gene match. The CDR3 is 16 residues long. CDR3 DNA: TGTGCCAGCAGCACCCCGTTCGGGCGGGGGGTCTACGAGCAGTACTTC. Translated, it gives CASSTPFGRGVYEQYF. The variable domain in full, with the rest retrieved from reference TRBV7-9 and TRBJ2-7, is DTGVSQNPRHKITKRGQNVTFRCDPISEHNRLYWYRQTLGQGPEFLTYFQNEAQLEKSRLLSDRFSAERPKGSFSTLEIQRTEQGDSAMYLCASSTPFGRGVYEQYFGPGTRLTVT.

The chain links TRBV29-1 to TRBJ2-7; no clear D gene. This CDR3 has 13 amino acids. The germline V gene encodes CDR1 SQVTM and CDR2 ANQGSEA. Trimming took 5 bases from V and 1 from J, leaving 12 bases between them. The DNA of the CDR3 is TGCAGCGTTCGAGGCAGGTCATCCTACGAGCAGTACTTC. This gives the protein CSVRGRSSYEQYF.

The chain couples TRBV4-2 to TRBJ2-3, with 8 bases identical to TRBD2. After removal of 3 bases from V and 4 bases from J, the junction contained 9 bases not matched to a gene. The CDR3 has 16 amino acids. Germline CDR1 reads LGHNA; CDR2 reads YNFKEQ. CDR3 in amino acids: CASSHGLASSADTQYF. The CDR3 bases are TGTGCCAGCAGCCACGGACTAGCATCTTCCGCAGATACGCAGTATTTT.

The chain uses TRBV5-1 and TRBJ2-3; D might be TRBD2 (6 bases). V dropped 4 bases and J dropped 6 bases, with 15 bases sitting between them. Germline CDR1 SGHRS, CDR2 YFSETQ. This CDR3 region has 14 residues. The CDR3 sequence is CASSETRVEDTQYF. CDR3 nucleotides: TGCGCCAGCAGCGAGACTAGAGTAGAGGATACGCAGTATTTT.

Written as DNA, the CDR3 is TGTGCCAGCTCAGGAACCTCGGGACTAGCGGAACCCCGGTCCCACACAGATACGCAGTATTTT. Translated: CASSGTSGLAEPRSHTDTQYF. The chain uses TRBV18 and TRBJ2-3; 11 nucleotides agree with TRBD2. Germline CDR1 and CDR2: KGHSH and LQKENI. CDR3 length: 21 residues. J was trimmed by 2 bases and V by 5 bases; bases with no gene match: 21.

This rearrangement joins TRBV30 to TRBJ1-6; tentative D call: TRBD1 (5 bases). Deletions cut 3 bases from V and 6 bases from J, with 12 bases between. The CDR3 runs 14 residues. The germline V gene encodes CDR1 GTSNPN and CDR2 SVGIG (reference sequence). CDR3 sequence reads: CAWRSRDPNSPLHF. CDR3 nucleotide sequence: TGTGCCTGGAGGTCGCGGGACCCTAATTCACCCCTCCACTTT.

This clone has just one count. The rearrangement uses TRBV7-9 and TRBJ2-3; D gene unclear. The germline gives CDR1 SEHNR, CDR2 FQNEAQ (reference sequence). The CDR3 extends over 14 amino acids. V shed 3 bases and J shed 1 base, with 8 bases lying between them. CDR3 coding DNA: TGTGCCAGCAGCTTCCAACTCCGCACAGATACGCAGTATTTT. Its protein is CASSFQLRTDTQYF.

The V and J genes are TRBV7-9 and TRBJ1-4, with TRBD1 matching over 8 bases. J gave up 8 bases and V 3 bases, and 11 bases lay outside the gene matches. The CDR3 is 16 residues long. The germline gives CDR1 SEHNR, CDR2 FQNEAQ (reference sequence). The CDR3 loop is CASSLRGTGGEEKLFF. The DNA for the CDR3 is TGTGCCAGCAGCTTGCGAGGGACAGGAGGGGAGGAAAAACTGTTTTTT.

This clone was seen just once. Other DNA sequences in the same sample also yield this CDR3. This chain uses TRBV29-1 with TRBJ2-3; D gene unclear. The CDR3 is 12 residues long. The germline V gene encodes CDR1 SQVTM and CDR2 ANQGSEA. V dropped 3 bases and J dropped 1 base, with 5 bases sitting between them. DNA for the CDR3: TGCAGCGTTGAGCCGGGCACAGATACGCAGTATTTT. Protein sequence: CSVEPGTDTQYF.

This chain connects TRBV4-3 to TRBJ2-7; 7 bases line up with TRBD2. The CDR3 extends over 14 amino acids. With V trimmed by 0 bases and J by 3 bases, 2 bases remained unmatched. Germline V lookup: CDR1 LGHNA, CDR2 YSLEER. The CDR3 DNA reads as TGCGCCAGCAGCCAAGATCGGACTAGCTACGAGCAGTACTTC. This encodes CASSQDRTSYEQYF.

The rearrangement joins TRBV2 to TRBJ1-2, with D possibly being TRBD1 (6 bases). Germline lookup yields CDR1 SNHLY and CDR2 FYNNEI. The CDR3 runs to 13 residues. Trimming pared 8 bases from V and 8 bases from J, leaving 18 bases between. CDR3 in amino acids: CASRRDTDSGYTF. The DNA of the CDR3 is TGTGCCAGCCGCCGGGACACCGATAGCGGCTACACCTTC.

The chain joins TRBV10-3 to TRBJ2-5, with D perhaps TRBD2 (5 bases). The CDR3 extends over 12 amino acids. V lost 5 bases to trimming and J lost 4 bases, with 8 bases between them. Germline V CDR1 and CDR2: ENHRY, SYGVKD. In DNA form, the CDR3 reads TGTGCCATCAGTACTAGAGGAGAGACCCAGTACTTC. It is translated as CAISTRGETQYF.

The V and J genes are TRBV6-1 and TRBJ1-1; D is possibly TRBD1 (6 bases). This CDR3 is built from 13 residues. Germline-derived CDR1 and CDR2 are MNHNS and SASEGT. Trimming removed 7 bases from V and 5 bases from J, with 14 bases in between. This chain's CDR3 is CASTIGQSTEAFF. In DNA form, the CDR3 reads TGTGCCAGCACCATAGGACAGTCGACTGAAGCTTTCTTT.

CDR3 region: CASSQARWTQYF. DNA of the CDR3: TGTGCCAGCAGCCAAGCGAGGTGGACCCAGTACTTC. The V gene is TRBV14, the J gene TRBJ2-5; D is uncertain. The CDR3 is 12 residues long. V was pared by 1 base and J by 7 bases, with 7 bases between. The V gene's germline CDR1 is SGHDN and CDR2 FVKESK. Supplemented by reference TRBV14 and TRBJ2-5, the full variable domain reads EAGVTQFPSHSVIEKGQTVTLRCDPISGHDNLYWYRRVMGKEIKFLLHFVKESKQDESGMPNNRFLAERTGGTYSTLKVQPAELEDSGVYFCASSQARWTQYFGPGTRLLVL.

Here the CDR3 reads CASSFAGEKQYF. DNA of the CDR3: TGTGCCAGCAGCTTTGCGGGGGAAAAGCAGTATTTT. This chain uses TRBV7-9 with TRBJ2-3, with 7 bases that match TRBD2. V was pared by 3 bases and J by 11 bases, with 5 bases of the junction left unmatched. The germline V gene has CDR1 SEHNR and CDR2 FQNEAQ (reference sequence). The CDR3 contains 12 residues. Filled out from reference TRBV7-9 and TRBJ2-3, the complete variable domain reads DTGVSQNPRHKITKRGQNVTFRCDPISEHNRLYWYRQTLGQGPEFLTYFQNEAQLEKSRLLSDRFSAERPKGSFSTLEIQRTEQGDSAMYLCASSFAGEKQYFGPGTRLTVL.

In nucleotides, the CDR3 is TGTGCCAGCAGTGAAAATGGGCGGATCACAGATACGCAGTATTTT. Amino acids: CASSENGRITDTQYF. This chain joins TRBV2 and TRBJ2-3, with D unclear. CDR3 length: 15 residues. The ends were cut back, 2 bases at V and 2 bases at J, with 11 bases in the middle. The germline V gene has CDR1 SNHLY and CDR2 FYNNEI.

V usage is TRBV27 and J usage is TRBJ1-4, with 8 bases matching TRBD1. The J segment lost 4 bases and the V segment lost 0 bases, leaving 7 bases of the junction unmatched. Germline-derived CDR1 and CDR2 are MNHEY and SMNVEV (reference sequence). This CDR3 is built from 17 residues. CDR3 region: CASSLSISGGLNEKLFF. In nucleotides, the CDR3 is TGTGCCAGCAGTTTATCGATTTCAGGGGGCCTTAATGAAAAACTGTTTTTT.

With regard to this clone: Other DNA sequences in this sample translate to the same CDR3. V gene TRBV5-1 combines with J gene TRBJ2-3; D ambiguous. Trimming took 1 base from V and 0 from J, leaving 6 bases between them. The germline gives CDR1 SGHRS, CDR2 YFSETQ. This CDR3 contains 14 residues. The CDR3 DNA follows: TGCGCCAGCAGCTTGATGACTAGCACAGATACGCAGTATTTT. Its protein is CASSLMTSTDTQYF. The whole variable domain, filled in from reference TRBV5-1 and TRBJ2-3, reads KAGVTQTPRYLIKTRGQQVTLSCSPISGHRSVSWYQQTPGQGLQFLFEYFSETQRNKGNFPGRFSGRQFSNSRSEMNVSTLELGDSALYLCASSLMTSTDTQYFGPGTRLTVL.

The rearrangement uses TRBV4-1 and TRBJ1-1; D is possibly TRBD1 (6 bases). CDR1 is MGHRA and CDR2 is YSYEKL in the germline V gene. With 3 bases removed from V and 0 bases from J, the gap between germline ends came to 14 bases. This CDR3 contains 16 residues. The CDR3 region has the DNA TGCGCCAGCAGCCAGATTCTCGGACAGTTGAACACTGAAGCTTTCTTT. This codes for CASSQILGQLNTEAFF.

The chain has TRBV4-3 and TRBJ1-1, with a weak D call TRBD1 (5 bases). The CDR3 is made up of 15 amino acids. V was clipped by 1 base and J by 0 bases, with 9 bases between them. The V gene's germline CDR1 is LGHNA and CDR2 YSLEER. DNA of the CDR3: TGCGCCAGCAGCCAAGTTGCAGGGATGAACACTGAAGCTTTCTTT. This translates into CASSQVAGMNTEAFF.

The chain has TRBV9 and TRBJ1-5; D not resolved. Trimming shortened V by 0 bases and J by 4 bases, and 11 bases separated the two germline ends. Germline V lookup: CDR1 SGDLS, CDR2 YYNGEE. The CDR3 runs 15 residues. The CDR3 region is CASSVGAQQNQPQHF. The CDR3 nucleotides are TGTGCCAGCAGCGTAGGAGCACAGCAAAATCAGCCCCAGCATTTT.

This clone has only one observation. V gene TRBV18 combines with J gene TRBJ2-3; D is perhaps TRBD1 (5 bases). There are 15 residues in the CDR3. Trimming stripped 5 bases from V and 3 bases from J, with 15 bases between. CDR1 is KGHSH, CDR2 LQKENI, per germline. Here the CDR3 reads CASSTTRTSTDTQYF. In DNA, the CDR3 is TGTGCCAGCTCAACCACAAGGACATCGACAGATACGCAGTATTTT.

The CDR3 coding sequence is TGTGCCAGCAGCTCTCCCGCCAGTACGCAGTATTTT. It is translated as CASSSPASTQYF. V gene TRBV7-2 combines with J gene TRBJ2-3; D remains ambiguous. The CDR3 covers 12 residues. The V and J ends lost 4 bases and 8 bases respectively, with 10 bases between them. In germline, CDR1 is SGHTA, CDR2 FQGNSA.

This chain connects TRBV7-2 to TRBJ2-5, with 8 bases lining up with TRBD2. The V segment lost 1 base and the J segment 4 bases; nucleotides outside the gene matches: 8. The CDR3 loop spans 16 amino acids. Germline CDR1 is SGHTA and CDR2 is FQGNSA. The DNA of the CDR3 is TGTGCCAGCAGCTTAGTTGGAGCGGGGGTTACAGAGACCCAGTACTTC. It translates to CASSLVGAGVTETQYF. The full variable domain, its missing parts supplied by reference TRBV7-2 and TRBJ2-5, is GAGVSQSPSNKVTEKGKDVELRCDPISGHTALYWYRQSLGQGLEFLIYFQGNSAPDKSGLPSDRFSAERTGGSVSTLTIQRTQQEDSAVYLCASSLVGAGVTETQYFGPGTRLLVL.